These T cell receptor beta chains were read from a single sample in a study of OX40 agonist ivuxolimab in advanced cancers. The protocol was immunoSEQ multiplex PCR, while the TCRdb copy is restricted to in-frame clones and leaves out a portion. The data contain tens of thousands of clones, 70% to 80% of them singletons. The sequences come from CD4+ or CD8+ T cells sorted from blood, collected in a trial of the OX40 agonist ivuxolimab. The receptors here all came from an adult with an advanced solid tumor such as melanoma, head and neck, liver or kidney cancer. Each CDR3 is given with its conserved first and last residue. Fields, in order: J gene, V gene, D gene, clone size, CDR3 protein, CDR3 DNA. D genes are given only for firm matches. Size values are once, few and many counts, or a class for expanded clones, and some rows have none.

>TRBJ2-7|TRBV19|TRBD2|once
CASSKIAGLAYEQYF
TGTGCCAGTAGTAAAATAGCGGGGCTAGCCTACGAGCAGTACTTC
>TRBJ1-2|TRBV7-9|TRBD1|NA
CASSSQGAPNYGYTF
TGTGCCAGCAGCTCCCAGGGGGCGCCCAACTATGGCTACACCTTC
>TRBJ2-5|TRBV7-2|TRBD1|NA
CASSLIAGGWGETQYF
TGTGCCAGCAGCTTAATCGCAGGGGGCTGGGGCGAGACCCAGTACTTC
>TRBJ1-1|TRBV5-1|TRBD1|NA
CASSTEQGRTEAFF
TGCGCCAGCAGCACCGAACAGGGGAGAACTGAAGCTTTCTTT
>TRBJ2-7|TRBV5-4|NA|NA
CASSLGRSYEQCF
TGTGCCAGCAGCTTGGGACGGTCCTACGAGCAGTGCTTC
>TRBJ2-1|TRBV6-1|NA|NA
CASSVLTGQQFF
TGTGCCAGCAGTGTACTGACGGGACAGCAGTTCTTC
>TRBJ1-2|TRBV5-1|NA|NA
CASKIRIGKDGYTF
TGCGCCAGCAAGATCAGGATAGGGAAGGATGGCTACACCTTC
>TRBJ1-4|TRBV5-6|NA|few
CASSSGYEKLFF
TGTGCCAGCAGCTCGGGGTATGAAAAACTGTTTTTT
>TRBJ1-1|TRBV11-2|NA|NA
CASSLEGTLNTEAFF
TGTGCCAGCAGCTTAGAGGGCACATTGAACACTGAAGCTTTCTTT
>TRBJ2-4|TRBV28|NA|once
CASSFRDSDIQYF
TGTGCCAGCAGTTTCCGGGACTCGGACATTCAGTACTTC
>TRBJ2-1|TRBV19|NA|NA
CASSIGLGNEQFF
TGTGCCAGTAGTATAGGACTTGGGAATGAGCAGTTCTTC
>TRBJ2-5|TRBV23-1|NA|NA
CASSREASRDRTSETQYF
TGCGCCAGCAGTCGCGAAGCGAGCCGCGACCGTACTTCAGAGACCCAGTACTTC
>TRBJ2-3|TRBV6-6|TRBD2|NA
CASSSRGEGDTQYF
TGTGCCAGCAGTTCCCGTGGGGAGGGGGATACGCAGTATTTT
>TRBJ2-4|TRBV29-1|TRBD1|once
CSVSGTAGLAKNIQYF
TGCAGCGTTTCCGGGACAGCCGGACTAGCCAAAAACATTCAGTACTTC
>TRBJ1-4|TRBV7-9|NA|NA
CASSLVVGVGEKLFF
TGTGCCAGCAGCTTAGTAGTAGGGGTCGGAGAAAAACTGTTTTTT
>TRBJ2-4|TRBV6-5|NA|NA
CASSYSDRGRDIQYF
TGTGCCAGCAGTTACTCGGATAGGGGACGGGACATTCAGTACTTC
>TRBJ1-6|TRBV5-1|NA|NA
CASSLVRGGYSFPGSLHF
TGCGCCAGCAGCTTGGTCCGGGGCGGTTATTCTTTCCCTGGGAGCCTCCACTTT
>TRBJ1-1|TRBV2|NA|NA
CASRLGGTEAFF
TGTGCCAGTAGGCTAGGGGGCACTGAAGCTTTCTTT
>TRBJ1-4|TRBV5-1|TRBD1|NA
CASSLEGTGGEKLFF
TGCGCCAGCAGCTTGGAAGGGACAGGAGGTGAAAAACTGTTTTTT
>TRBJ2-7|TRBV28|TRBD1|NA
CASGLGTGSYEQYF
TGTGCCAGCGGCCTCGGGACAGGCTCCTACGAGCAGTACTTC
>TRBJ2-2|TRBV6-1|NA|few
CASSAWRGQLNTGELFF
TGTGCCAGCAGTGCCTGGAGGGGACAACTGAACACCGGGGAGCTGTTTTTT
>TRBJ2-3|TRBV9|NA|NA
CASAGTSYSTDTQYF
TGTGCCAGCGCCGGGACTTCCTATAGCACAGATACGCAGTATTTT
>TRBJ2-7|TRBV27|NA|NA
CASSLSWGGAYEQYF
TGTGCCAGCAGTTTATCGTGGGGGGGCGCGTACGAGCAGTACTTC
>TRBJ2-1|TRBV14|TRBD2|few
CASSHALAGRYNEQFF
TGTGCCAGCAGCCACGCTCTAGCGGGGAGATACAATGAGCAGTTCTTC
>TRBJ2-7|TRBV5-5|TRBD1|NA
CASSFHLGQGYEQYF
TGTGCCAGCAGCTTCCACCTGGGACAGGGGTACGAGCAGTACTTC
>TRBJ2-5|TRBV6-5|TRBD1|NA
CASRVDRDQETQYF
TGTGCCAGCAGAGTGGACAGGGACCAAGAGACCCAGTACTTC
>TRBJ2-2|TRBV5-1|NA|NA
CASSLPAGNTGELFF
TGCGCCAGCAGCTTGCCAGCGGGCAACACCGGGGAGCTGTTTTTT
>TRBJ2-6|TRBV9|TRBD1|NA
CASSLGQLTSISGANVLTF
TGTGCCAGCAGCTTGGGACAGCTCACCTCAATCTCTGGGGCCAACGTCCTGACTTTC
>TRBJ1-5|TRBV4-1|NA|NA
CASSQDTAGYSNQPQHF
TGCGCCAGCAGCCAAGATACCGCCGGGTATAGCAATCAGCCCCAGCATTTT
>TRBJ1-3|TRBV7-3|NA|NA
CASSFSDGNTIYF
TGTGCCAGCAGCTTCTCCGATGGAAACACCATATATTTT
>TRBJ2-7|TRBV5-1|TRBD2|NA
CASRAIAGETYEQYF
TGCGCCAGCAGGGCGATAGCGGGGGAGACCTACGAGCAGTACTTC